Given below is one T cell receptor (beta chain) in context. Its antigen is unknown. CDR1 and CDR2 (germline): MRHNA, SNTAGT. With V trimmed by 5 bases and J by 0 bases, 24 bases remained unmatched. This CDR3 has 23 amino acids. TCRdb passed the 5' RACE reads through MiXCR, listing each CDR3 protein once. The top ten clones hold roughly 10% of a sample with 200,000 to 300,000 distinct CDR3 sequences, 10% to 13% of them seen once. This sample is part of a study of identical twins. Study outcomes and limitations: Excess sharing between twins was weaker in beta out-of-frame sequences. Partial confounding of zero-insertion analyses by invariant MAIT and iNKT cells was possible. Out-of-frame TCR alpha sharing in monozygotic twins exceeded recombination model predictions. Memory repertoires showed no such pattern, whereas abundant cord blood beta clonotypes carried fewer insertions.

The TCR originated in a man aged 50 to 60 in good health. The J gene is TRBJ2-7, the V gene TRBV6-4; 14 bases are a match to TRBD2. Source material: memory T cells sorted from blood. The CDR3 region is CASSPRPGLAGVRPLWSSYEQYF. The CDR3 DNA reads TGTGCCAGCAGTCCCCGACCGGGACTAGCGGGAGTCAGGCCCCTCTGGAGCTCCTACGAGCAGTACTTC.